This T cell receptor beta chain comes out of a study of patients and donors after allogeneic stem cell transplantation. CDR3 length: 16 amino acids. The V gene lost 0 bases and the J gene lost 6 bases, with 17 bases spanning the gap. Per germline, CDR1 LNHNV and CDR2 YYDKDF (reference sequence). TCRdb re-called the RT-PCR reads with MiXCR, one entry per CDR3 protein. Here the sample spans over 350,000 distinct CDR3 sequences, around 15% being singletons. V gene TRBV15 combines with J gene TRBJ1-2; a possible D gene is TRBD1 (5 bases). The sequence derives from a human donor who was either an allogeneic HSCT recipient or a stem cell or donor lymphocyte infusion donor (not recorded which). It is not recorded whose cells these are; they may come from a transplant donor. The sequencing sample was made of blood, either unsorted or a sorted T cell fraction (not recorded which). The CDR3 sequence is CATSRDSGRTPHGYTF. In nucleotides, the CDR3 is TGTGCCACCAGCAGAGATTCGGGACGCACCCCTCATGGCTACACCTTC.